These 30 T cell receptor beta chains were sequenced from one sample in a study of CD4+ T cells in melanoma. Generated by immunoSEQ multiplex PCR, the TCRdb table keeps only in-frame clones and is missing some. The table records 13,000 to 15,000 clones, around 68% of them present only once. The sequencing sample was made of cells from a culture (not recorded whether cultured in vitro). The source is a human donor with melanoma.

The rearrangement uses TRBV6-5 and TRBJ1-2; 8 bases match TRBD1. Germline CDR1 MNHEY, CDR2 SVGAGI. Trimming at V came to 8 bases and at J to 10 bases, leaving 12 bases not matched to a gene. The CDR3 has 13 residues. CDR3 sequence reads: CASVRGQGDHYTF. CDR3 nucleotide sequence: TGTGCCAGCGTCAGGGGGCAGGGGGACCACTACACCTTC.

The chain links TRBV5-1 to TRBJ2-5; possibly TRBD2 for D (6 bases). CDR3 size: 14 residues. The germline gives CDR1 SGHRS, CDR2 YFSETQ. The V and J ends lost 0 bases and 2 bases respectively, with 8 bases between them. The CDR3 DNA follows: TGCGCCAGCAGCTTGGTTGGGGGGCAAGAGACCCAGTACTTC. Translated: CASSLVGGQETQYF.

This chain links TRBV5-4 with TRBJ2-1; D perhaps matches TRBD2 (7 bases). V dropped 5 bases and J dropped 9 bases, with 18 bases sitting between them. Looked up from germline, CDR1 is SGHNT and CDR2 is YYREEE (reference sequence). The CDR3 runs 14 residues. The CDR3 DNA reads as TGTGCCAGCAGTAAGGGGGGGGAGGGCGGTGAGCAGTTCTTC. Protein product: CASSKGGEGGEQFF.

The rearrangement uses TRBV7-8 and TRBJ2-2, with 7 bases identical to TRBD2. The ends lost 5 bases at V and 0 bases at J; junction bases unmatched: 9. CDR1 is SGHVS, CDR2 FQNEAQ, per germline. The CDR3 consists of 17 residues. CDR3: CASSQRWEGANTGELFF. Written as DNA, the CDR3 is TGTGCCAGCAGCCAACGGTGGGAGGGCGCGAACACCGGGGAGCTGTTTTTT. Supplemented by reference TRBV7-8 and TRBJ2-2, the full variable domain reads GAGVSQSPRYKVAKRGQDVALRCDPISGHVSLFWYQQALGQGPEFLTYFQNEAQLDKSGLPSDRFFAERPEGSVSTLKIQRTQQEDSAVYLCASSQRWEGANTGELFFGEGSRLTVL.

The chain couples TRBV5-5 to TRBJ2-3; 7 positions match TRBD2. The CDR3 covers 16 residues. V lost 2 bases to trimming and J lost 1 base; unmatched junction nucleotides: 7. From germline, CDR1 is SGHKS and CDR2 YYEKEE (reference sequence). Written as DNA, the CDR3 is TGTGCCAGCAGCTTTGGGAGGGCCAGGGGCACAGATACGCAGTATTTT. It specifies CASSFGRARGTDTQYF.

The CDR3 coding sequence is TGCGCCAGCAGTCGGGACCACCTGAATGAAAAACTGTTTTTT. Its protein product is CASSRDHLNEKLFF. This chain links TRBV10-2 with TRBJ1-4; D might be TRBD1 (5 bases). From germline, CDR1 is WSHSY and CDR2 SAAADI. The CDR3 is made up of 14 amino acids. V lost 5 bases, J lost 5 bases, and 12 bases lay in between.

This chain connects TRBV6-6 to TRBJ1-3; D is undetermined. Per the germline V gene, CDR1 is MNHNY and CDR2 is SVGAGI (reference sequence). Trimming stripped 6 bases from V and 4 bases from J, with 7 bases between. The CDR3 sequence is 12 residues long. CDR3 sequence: CASRSDGNTIYF. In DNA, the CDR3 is TGTGCCAGCAGGTCTGACGGAAACACCATATATTTT.

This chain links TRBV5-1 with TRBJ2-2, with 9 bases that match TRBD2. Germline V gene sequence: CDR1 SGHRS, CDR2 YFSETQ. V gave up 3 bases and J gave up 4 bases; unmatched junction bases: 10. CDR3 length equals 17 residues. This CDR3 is CASSSGVAGAGTGELFF. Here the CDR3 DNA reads TGCGCCAGCAGCTCGGGAGTAGCGGGGGCCGGCACCGGGGAGCTGTTTTTT.

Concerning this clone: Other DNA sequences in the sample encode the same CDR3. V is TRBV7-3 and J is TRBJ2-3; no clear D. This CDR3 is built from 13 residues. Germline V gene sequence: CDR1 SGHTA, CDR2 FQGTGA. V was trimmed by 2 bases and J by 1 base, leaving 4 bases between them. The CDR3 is CASSLARTDTQYF. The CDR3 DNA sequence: TGTGCCAGCAGCTTAGCCCGCACAGATACGCAGTATTTT.

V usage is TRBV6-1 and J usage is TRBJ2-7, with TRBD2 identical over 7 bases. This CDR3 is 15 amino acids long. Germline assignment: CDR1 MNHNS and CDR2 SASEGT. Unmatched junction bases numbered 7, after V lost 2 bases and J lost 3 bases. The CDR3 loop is CASSEFGGSGYEQYF. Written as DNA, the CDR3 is TGTGCCAGCAGTGAATTCGGGGGGTCGGGCTACGAGCAGTACTTC.

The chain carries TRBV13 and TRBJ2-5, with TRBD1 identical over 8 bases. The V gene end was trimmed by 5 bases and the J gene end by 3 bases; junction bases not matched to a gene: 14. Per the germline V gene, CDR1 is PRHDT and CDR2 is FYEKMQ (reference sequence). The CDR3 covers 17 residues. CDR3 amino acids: CASSPPTGDTSKETQYF. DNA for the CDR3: TGTGCCAGCAGCCCCCCGACAGGGGACACTTCAAAAGAGACCCAGTACTTC. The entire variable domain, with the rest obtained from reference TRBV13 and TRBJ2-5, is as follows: AAGVIQSPRHLIKEKRETATLKCYPIPRHDTVYWYQQGPGQDPQFLISFYEKMQSDKGSIPDRFSAQQFSDYHSELNMSSLELGDSALYFCASSPPTGDTSKETQYFGPGTRLLVL.

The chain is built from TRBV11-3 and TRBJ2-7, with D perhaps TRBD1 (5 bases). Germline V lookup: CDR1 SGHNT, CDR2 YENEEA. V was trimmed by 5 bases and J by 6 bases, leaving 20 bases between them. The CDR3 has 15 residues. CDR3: CASSPPTAEPREQYF. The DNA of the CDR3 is TGTGCCAGCAGCCCGCCGACAGCCGAACCTCGCGAGCAGTACTTC.

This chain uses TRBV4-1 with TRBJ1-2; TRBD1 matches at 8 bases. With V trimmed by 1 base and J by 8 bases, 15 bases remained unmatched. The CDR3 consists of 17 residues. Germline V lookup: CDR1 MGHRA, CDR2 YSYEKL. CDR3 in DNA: TGCGCCAGCAGCCAAGGGTCACGGACAGGGTCGGTTTGGGGCTACACCTTC. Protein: CASSQGSRTGSVWGYTF.

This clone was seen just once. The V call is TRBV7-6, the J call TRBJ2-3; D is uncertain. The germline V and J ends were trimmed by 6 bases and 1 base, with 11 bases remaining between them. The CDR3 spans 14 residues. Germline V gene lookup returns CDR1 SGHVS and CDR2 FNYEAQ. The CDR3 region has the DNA TGTGCCAGCAGGCTAGGGTCGGGCACAGATACGCAGTATTTT. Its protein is CASRLGSGTDTQYF.

The CDR3 region has the DNA TGCGCCAGCAGCTTTTCCGGGACAGTCAATGAAAAACTGTTTTTT. Translating gives CASSFSGTVNEKLFF. This rearrangement joins TRBV5-1 to TRBJ1-4; TRBD1 matches 7 bases. Trimming removed 2 bases from V and 5 bases from J; junction bases left unmatched: 6. The V gene's germline CDR1 is SGHRS and CDR2 YFSETQ. CDR3 size: 15 residues.

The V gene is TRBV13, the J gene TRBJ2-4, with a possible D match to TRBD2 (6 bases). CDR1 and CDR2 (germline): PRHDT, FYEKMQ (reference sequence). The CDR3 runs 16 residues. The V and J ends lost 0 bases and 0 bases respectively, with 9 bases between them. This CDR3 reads CASSLGLGLAKNIQYF. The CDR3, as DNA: TGTGCCAGCAGCTTAGGCCTGGGACTAGCCAAAAACATTCAGTACTTC.

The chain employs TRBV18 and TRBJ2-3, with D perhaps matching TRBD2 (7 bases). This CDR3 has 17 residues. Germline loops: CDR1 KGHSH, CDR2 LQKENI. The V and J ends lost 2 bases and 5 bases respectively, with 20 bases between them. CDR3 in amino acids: CASSPTEVGGPGDTQYF. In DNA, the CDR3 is TGTGCCAGCTCACCAACCGAAGTGGGGGGGCCAGGAGATACGCAGTATTTT.

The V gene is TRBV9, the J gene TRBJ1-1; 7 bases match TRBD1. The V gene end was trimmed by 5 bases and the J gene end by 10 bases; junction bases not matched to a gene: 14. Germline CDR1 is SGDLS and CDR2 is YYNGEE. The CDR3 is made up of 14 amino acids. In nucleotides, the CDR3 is TGTGCCAGCAGGGCCCCCTGGGACAGTTCCCCAGCTTTCTTT. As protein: CASRAPWDSSPAFF.

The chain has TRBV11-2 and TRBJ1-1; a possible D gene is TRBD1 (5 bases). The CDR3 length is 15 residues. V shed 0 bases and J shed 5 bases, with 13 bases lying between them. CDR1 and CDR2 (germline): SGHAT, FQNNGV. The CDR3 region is CASSLDPGKLTEAFF. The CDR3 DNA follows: TGTGCCAGCAGCTTAGATCCAGGGAAGCTTACTGAAGCTTTCTTT.

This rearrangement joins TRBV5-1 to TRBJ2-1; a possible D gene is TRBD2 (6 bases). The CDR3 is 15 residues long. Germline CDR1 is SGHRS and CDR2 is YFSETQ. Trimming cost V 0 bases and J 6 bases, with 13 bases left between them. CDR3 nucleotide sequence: TGCGCCAGCAGCTTGGACCGGGGAGGAGTCAATGAGCAGTTCTTC. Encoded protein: CASSLDRGGVNEQFF.

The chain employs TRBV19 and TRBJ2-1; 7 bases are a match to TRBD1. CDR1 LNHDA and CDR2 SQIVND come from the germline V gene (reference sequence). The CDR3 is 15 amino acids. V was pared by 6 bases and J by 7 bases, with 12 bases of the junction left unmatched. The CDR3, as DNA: TGTGCCAGTAGCACCCGGGGACAGTGGGGGAATGAGCAGTTCTTC. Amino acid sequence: CASSTRGQWGNEQFF.

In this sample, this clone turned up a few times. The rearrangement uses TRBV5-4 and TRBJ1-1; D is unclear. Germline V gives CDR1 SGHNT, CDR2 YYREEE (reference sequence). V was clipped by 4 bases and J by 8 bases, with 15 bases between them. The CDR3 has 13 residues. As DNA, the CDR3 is TGTGCCAGCAGCCTAGAGGGCAGGATCGAAGCTTTCTTT. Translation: CASSLEGRIEAFF.

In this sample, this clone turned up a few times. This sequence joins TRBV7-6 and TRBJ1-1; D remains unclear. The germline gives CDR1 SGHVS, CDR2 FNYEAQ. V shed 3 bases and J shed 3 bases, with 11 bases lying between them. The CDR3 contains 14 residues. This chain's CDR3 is CASSFGVGYTEAFF. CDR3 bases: TGTGCCAGCAGCTTCGGGGTAGGGTACACTGAAGCTTTCTTT. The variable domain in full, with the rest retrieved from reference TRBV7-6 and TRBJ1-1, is GAGVSQSPRYKVTKRGQDVALRCDPISGHVSLYWYRQALGQGPEFLTYFNYEAQQDKSGLPNDRFSAERPEGSISTLTIQRTEQRDSAMYRCASSFGVGYTEAFFGQGTRLTVV.

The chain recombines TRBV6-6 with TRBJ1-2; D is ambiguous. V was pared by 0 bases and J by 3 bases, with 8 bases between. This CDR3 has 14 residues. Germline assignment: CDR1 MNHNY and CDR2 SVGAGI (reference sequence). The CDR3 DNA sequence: TGTGCCAGCAGTTACTCGTACTCGGACTATGGCTACACCTTC. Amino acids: CASSYSYSDYGYTF.

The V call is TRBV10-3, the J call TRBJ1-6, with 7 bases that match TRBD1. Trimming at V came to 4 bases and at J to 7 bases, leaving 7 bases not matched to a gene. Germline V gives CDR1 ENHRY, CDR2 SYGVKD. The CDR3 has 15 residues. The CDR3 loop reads CAISGSPGGNSPLHF. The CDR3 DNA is TGTGCCATCAGTGGTTCCCCAGGGGGAAATTCACCCCTCCACTTT.

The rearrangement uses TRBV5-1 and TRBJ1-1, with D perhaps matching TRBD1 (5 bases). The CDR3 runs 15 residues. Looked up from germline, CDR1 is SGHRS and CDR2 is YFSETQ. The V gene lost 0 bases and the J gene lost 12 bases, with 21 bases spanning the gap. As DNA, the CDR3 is TGCGCCAGCAGCTTGGGTTGGACAAGGAGGGAGTTATCTTTCTTT. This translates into CASSLGWTRRELSFF. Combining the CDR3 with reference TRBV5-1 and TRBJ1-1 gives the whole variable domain KAGVTQTPRYLIKTRGQQVTLSCSPISGHRSVSWYQQTPGQGLQFLFEYFSETQRNKGNFPGRFSGRQFSNSRSEMNVSTLELGDSALYLCASSLGWTRRELSFFGQGTRLTVV.

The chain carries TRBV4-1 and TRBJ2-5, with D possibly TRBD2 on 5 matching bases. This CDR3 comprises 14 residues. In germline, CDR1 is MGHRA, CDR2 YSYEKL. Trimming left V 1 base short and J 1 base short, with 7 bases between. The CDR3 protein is CASSQGRTQETQYF. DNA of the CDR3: TGCGCCAGCAGCCAAGGGAGGACCCAAGAGACCCAGTACTTC.

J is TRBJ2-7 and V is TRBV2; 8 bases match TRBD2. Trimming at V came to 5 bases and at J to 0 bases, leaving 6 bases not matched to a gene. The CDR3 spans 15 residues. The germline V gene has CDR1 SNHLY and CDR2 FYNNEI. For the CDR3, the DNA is TGTGCCAGCAGTCTTAGCGGGGACCCCTCCTACGAGCAGTACTTC. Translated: CASSLSGDPSYEQYF.

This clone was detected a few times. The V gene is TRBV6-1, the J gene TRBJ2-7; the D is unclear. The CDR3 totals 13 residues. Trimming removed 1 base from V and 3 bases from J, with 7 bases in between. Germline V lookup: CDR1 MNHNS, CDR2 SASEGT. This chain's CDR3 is CASSEGLNYEQYF. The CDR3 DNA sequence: TGTGCCAGCAGTGAAGGCCTGAACTACGAGCAGTACTTC.

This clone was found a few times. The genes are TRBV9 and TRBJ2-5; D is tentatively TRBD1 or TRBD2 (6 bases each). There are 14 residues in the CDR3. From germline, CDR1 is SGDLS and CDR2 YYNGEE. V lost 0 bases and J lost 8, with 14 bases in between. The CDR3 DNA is TGTGCCAGCAGCGTAGGTTCAAGGGGGGACACCCAGTACTTC. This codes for CASSVGSRGDTQYF.